One T cell receptor beta chain is described in this entry. CDR3 length: 15 amino acids. Trimming cost V 4 bases and J 4 bases; bases outside gene matches: 9. The germline gives CDR1 SGHTA, CDR2 FQGNSA. This sample stems from a study of Ad26.COV2.S vaccination and SARS-CoV-2 variants. Libraries were prepared by immunoSEQ multiplex PCR; TCRdb keeps only in-frame clonotypes and omits some of them. Altogether hundreds of thousands of clones are present, about 90% being singletons, with the ten largest covering under 2%. Regarding treatment: around 19 received Ad26.COV2.S at low or high dose, single or two shots; roughly five received placebo; per-sample allocation not given. Samples were taken on day 63 after the first vaccine or placebo injection.

This TCR came from a person aged 18-65 years who received the Ad26.COV2.S COVID-19 vaccine or a placebo. The genes are TRBV7-2 and TRBJ1-2, with 7 positions matching TRBD1. The material sequenced was peripheral blood, taken in a trial of Ad26.COV2.S vaccine versus placebo. The CDR3 is CASSYLDRVVYGYTF. The CDR3 nucleotides read TGTGCCAGCAGCTACCTAGACAGGGTGGTCTATGGCTACACCTTC.